The TCR beta chain described here comes from a study of graft-versus-host responses after intestinal transplantation. Study-level information: Transplant types were multivisceral, liver-intestinal, or isolated intestinal. Tacrolimus and steroids were given for 3 to 4 years to all recipients after anti-thymocyte globulin induction.

CDR3 length: 14 amino acids. Study results and limitations: The highest levels of circulating GvH clones went along with early declines in HvG clones after transplant. Among recipient marrow samples, GvH clones were found; some appeared first in ileum or blood.

Clones were sequenced by immunoSEQ multiplex PCR, and TCRdb holds only the in-frame ones, with some missing. The sample records tens of thousands of clones, around 94% being singletons. Comments on this clone: Its antigen is unknown.

This specimen was PBMCs, taken 16 days after intestinal transplant. This clonotype was sampled from a human patient who received an intestinal transplant, so some T cells may come from the graft donor. The V call is TRBV12-1, the J call TRBJ1-6. TRBV12-1 is a known pseudogene. CDR3 nucleotide sequence: TGTGCCAGCAGCTTTGATCGAAGGAATTCACCCCTCCACTTT. Translating it yields CASSFDRRNSPLHF.